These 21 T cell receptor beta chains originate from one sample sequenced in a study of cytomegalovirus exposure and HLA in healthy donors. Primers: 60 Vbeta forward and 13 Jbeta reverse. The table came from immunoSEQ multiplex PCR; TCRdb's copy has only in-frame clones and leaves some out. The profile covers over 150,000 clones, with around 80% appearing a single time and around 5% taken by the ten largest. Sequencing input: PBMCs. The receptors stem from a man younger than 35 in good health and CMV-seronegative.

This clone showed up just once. The CDR3 region is CSVETISGSGTDTQYF. CDR3 DNA sequence: TGCAGCGTTGAAACAATTAGCGGGAGCGGGACAGATACGCAGTATTTT. The chain recombines TRBV29-1 with TRBJ2-3; 9 bases agree with TRBD2. The germline V gene has CDR1 SQVTM and CDR2 ANQGSEA. The CDR3 is 16 amino acids. V dropped 2 bases and J dropped 3; count of bases not matched to a gene: 9.

The CDR3 here is CASSYADIGTDTQYF. The DNA for the CDR3 is TGTGCCAGCAGTTACGCGGACATCGGCACAGATACGCAGTATTTT. The rearrangement links TRBV6-5 to TRBJ2-3, with D perhaps TRBD1 (5 bases). The CDR3 has 15 amino acids. Germline V gives CDR1 MNHEY, CDR2 SVGAGI. V lost 2 bases and J lost 1, with 10 bases in between.

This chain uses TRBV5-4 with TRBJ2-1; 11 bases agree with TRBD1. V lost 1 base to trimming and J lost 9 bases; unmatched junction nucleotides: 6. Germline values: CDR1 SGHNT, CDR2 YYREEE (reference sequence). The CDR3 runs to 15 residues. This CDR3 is CASSLYGQGASEQFF. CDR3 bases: TGTGCCAGCAGCTTGTATGGACAGGGGGCTTCTGAGCAGTTCTTC.

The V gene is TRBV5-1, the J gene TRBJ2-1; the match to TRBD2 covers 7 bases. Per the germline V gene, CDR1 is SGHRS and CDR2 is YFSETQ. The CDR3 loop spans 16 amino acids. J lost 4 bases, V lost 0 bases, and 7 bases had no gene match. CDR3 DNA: TGCGCCAGCAGCTTGGATGCTAGCGGAGTTTACAATGAGCAGTTCTTC. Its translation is CASSLDASGVYNEQFF.

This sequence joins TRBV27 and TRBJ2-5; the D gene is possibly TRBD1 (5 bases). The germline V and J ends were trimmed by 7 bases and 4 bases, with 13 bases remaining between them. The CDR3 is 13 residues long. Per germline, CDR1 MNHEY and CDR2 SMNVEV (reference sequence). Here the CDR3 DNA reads TGTGCCAGCAACTCAGGGTCGGGAGAGACCCAGTACTTC. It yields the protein CASNSGSGETQYF.

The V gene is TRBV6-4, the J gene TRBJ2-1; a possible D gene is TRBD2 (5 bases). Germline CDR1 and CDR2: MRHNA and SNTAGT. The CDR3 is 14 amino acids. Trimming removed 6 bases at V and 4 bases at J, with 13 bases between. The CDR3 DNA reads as TGTGCCAGCAGCCCGACAAGCGGATACAATGAGCAGTTCTTC. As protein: CASSPTSGYNEQFF.

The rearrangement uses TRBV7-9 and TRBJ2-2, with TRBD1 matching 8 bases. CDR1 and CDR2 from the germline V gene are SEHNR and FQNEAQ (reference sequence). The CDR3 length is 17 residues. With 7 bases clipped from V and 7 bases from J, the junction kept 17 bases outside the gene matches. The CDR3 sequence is CASTPERARGPIGELFF. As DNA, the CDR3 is TGTGCCAGCACCCCCGAAAGGGCCAGGGGGCCGATCGGGGAGCTGTTTTTT.

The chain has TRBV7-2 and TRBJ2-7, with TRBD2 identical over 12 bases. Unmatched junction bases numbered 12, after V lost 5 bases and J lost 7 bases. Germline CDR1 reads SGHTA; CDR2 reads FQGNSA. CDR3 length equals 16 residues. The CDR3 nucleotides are TGTGCCAGCAGCGGGTGGACTAGCGGGGCAGTGGGGGAGCAGTACTTC. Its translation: CASSGWTSGAVGEQYF.

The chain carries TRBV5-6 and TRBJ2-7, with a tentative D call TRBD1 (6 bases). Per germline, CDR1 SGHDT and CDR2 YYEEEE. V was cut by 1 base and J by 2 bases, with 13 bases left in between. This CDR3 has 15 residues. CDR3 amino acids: CASSLLLTGPYEQYF. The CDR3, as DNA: TGTGCCAGCAGCTTGTTGCTGACAGGCCCCTACGAGCAGTACTTC.

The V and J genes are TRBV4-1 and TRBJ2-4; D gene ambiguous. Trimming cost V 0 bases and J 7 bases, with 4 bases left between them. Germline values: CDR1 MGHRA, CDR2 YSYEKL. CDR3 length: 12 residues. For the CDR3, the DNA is TGCGCCAGCAGCCAAGATAGTAACATTCAGTACTTC. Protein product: CASSQDSNIQYF.

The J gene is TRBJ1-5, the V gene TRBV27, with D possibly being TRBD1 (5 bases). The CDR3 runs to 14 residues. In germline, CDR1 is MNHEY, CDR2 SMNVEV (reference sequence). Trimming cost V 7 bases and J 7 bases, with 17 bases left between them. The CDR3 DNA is TGTGCCAGCAACTTCGCTGGGGGGGGGCAGCCCCAGCATTTT. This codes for CASNFAGGGQPQHF.

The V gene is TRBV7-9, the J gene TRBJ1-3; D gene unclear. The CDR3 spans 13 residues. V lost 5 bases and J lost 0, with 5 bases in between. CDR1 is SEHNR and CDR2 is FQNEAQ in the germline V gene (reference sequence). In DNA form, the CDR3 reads TGTGCCAGCAGCCAGGTCTCTGGAAACACCATATATTTT. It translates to CASSQVSGNTIYF.

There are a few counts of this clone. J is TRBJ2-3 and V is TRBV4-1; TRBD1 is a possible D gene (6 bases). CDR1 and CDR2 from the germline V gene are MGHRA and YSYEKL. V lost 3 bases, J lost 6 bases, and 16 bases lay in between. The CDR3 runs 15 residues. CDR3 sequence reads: CASSHPGATVDTQYF. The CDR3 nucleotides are TGCGCCAGCAGCCACCCAGGGGCCACTGTGGATACGCAGTATTTT.

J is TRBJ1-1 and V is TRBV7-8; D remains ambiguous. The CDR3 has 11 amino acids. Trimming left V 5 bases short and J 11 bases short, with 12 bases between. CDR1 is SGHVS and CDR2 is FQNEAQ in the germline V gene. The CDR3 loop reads CASSLTGVAFF. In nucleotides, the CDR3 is TGTGCCAGCAGCCTGACTGGCGTGGCTTTCTTT.

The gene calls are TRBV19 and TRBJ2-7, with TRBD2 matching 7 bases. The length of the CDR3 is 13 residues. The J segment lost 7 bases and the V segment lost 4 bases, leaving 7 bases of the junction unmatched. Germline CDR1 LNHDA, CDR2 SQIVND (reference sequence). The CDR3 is CASSTKGGREQYF. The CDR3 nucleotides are TGTGCCAGTAGTACCAAGGGAGGGAGGGAGCAGTACTTC.

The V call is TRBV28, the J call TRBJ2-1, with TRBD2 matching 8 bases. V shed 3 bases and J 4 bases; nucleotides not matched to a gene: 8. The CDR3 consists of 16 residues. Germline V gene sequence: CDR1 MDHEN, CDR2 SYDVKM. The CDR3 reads CASSLSGRGEYNEQFF. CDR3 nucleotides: TGTGCCAGCAGTTTGAGCGGGAGAGGGGAGTACAATGAGCAGTTCTTC.

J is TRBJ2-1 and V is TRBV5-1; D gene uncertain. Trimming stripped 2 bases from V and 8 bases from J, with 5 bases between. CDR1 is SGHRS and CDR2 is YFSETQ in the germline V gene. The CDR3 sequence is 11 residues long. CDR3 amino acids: CASSFADEQFF. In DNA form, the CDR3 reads TGCGCCAGCAGCTTTGCGGATGAGCAGTTCTTC.

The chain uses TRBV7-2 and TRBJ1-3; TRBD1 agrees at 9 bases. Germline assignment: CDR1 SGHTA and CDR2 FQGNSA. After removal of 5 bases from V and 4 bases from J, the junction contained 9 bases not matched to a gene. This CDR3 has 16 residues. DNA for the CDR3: TGTGCCAGCAGCCGCCGGGACAGGGTCGCCGGAAACACCATATATTTT. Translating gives CASSRRDRVAGNTIYF.

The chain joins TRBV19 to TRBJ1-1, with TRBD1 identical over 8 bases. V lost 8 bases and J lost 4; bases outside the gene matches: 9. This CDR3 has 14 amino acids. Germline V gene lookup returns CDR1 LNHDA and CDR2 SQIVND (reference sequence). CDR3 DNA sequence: TGTGCCAGTGTTTTGCGTACAGGGGGCACTGAAGCTTTCTTT. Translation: CASVLRTGGTEAFF.

CDR3 sequence reads: CASEGQGGQPQHF. DNA of the CDR3: TGTGCCAGCGAAGGACAGGGAGGACAGCCCCAGCATTTT. This sequence joins TRBV6-1 and TRBJ1-5; 8 bases agree with TRBD1. V shed 8 bases, J shed 7 bases, and the junction held 7 bases outside the gene matches. Looked up from germline, CDR1 is MNHNS and CDR2 is SASEGT. The CDR3 has 13 residues.

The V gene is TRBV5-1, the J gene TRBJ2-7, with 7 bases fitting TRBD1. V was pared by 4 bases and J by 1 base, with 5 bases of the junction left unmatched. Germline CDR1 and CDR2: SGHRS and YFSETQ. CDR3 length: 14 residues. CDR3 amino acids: CASSPRTGSYEQYF. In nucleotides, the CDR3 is TGCGCCAGCAGCCCCAGGACAGGTTCCTACGAGCAGTACTTC.